This T cell receptor beta chain was observed in a study of regulatory T cells in long-lasting Graves disease. Turning to the study itself: Over-5-year antithyroid drug use with positive TSH receptor antibodies defined persistent Graves' disease in the study.

Time point reported: persistent/refractory GD, antithyroid drugs over 5 years with positive TRAb. The TCR library was made from RNA that had been extracted from PBMCs in TRIzol. Under American Thyroid Association guidelines, Graves' disease was diagnosed. Notes on the study in general: Thyroid tissue went unstudied; only peripheral blood was examined.

This CDR3 spans 14 amino acids. Trimming removed 8 bases at V and 3 bases at J, with 17 bases between. Germline CDR1 and CDR2: SGHVS and FQNEAQ. Building the TCR beta libraries relied on iRepertoire HTBI primers, and CDR3 regions underwent Arm-PCR. Per the study methods: The study identified roughly 59 TRBV and about 13 TRBJ segments across samples. TCRdb itself ran the multiplex PCR reads through MiXCR, one entry per CDR3 protein. Clone size and V and J calls follow TCRdb, not the original study. In the table there are over 450,000 distinct CDR3 sequences, 20% to 25% of which are singletons. This clonotype has ten or more counts. As yet, its antigen is unknown.

The TCR comes from a female donor with Graves disease. The chain carries TRBV7-8 and TRBJ2-7; maybe TRBD1 (5 bases). The specimen was peripheral blood mononuclear cells (PBMCs), collected when the disease was refractory, from a patient treated with antithyroid drugs. For the CDR3, the DNA is TGTGCCAGCCGAAAGGGGCGTGCGAACTACGAGCAGTACTTC. It codes for CASRKGRANYEQYF. Based on the CDR3 plus reference TRBV7-8 and TRBJ2-7, the full variable domain is GAGVSQSPRYKVAKRGQDVALRCDPISGHVSLFWYQQALGQGPEFLTYFQNEAQLDKSGLPSDRFFAERPEGSVSTLKIQRTQQEDSAVYLCASRKGRANYEQYFGPGTRLTVT.